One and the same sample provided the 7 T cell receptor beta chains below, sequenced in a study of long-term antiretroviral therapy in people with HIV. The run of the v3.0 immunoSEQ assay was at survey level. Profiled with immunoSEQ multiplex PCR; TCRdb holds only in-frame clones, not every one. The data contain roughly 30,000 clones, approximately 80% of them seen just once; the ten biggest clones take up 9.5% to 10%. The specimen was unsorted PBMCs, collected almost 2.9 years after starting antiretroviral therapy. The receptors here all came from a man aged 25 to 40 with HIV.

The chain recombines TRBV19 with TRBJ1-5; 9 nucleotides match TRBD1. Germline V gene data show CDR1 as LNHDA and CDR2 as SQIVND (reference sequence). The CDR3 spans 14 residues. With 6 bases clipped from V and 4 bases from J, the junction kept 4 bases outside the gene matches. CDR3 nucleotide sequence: TGTGCCAGTAGCCTGGACAGGGGAAATCAGCCCCAGCATTTT. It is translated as CASSLDRGNQPQHF.

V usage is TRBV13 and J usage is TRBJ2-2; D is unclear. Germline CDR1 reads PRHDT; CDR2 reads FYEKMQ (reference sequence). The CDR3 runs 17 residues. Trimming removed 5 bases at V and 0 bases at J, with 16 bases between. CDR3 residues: CASSLRQTYPNTGELFF. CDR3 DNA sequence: TGTGCCAGCAGCCTACGACAAACGTACCCGAACACCGGGGAGCTGTTTTTT.

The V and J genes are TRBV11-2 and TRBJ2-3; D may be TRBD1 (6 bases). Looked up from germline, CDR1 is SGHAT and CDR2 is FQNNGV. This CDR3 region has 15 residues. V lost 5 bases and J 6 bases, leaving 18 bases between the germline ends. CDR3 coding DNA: TGTGCCAGCAGCGTAAGGGGAACAGGGTGGGATACGCAGTATTTT. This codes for CASSVRGTGWDTQYF.

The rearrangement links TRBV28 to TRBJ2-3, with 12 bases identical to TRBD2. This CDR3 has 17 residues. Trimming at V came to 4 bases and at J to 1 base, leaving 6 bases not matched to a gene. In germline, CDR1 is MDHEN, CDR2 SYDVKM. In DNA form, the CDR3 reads TGTGCCAGCAGTTCCGGGACTAGCGGGCTCCGCACAGATACGCAGTATTTT. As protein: CASSSGTSGLRTDTQYF.

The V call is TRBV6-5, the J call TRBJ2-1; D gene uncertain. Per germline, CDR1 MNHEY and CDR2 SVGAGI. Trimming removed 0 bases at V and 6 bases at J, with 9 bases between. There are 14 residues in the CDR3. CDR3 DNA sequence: TGTGCCAGCAGTTACTCAGTAGGGTCCAATGAGCAGTTCTTC. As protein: CASSYSVGSNEQFF.

CDR3 sequence reads: CASSPDTAYEQYF. In DNA form, the CDR3 reads TGTGCCAGTAGCCCGGACACTGCCTACGAGCAGTACTTC. The chain recombines TRBV19 with TRBJ2-7; the D gene is possibly TRBD1 (5 bases). Germline lookup yields CDR1 LNHDA and CDR2 SQIVND (reference sequence). Trimming removed 6 bases from V and 2 bases from J, with 11 bases in between. The CDR3 consists of 13 residues. Combining the CDR3 with reference TRBV19 and TRBJ2-7 gives the whole variable domain DGGITQSPKYLFRKEGQNVTLSCEQNLNHDAMYWYRQDPGQGLRLIYYSQIVNDFQKGDIAEGYSVSREKKESFPLTVTSAQKNPTAFYLCASSPDTAYEQYFGPGTRLTVT.

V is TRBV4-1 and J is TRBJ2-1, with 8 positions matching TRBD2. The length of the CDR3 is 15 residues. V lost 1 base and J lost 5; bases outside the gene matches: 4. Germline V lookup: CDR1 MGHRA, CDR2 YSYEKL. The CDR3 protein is CASSQVFGGDNEQFF. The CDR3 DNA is TGCGCCAGCAGCCAAGTATTCGGGGGGGACAATGAGCAGTTCTTC.